This T cell receptor (beta chain) was sequenced for a study of regulatory T cells in long-lasting Graves disease. Whole-study results and caveats: In persistent patients, shared public clonotypes (more than 2,500) outnumbered those in new patients (approximately 940).

As to this clonotype: Its antigen remains unidentified. This may arise from a read error, as a much more abundant clone is one base away.

Time point of the sample: newly diagnosed GD, antithyroid drugs for less than 3 months. With RNA extracted from PBMCs as input, the TCR library was made. Arm-PCR of CDR3 regions and iRepertoire HTBI primers were used to build TCR beta libraries. From the multiplex PCR reads, TCRdb called clonotypes with MiXCR, one entry per CDR3 protein. The table includes about 500,000 distinct CDR3 sequences, about 12% detected once. The CDR3 consists of 15 residues. Germline-derived CDR1 and CDR2 are DFQATT and SNEGSKA (reference sequence). The same data also contributed to another study, on T cells in Graves' hyperthyroidism and ophthalmopathy. That work adds: The blood repertoire included most of the expanded thyroid clonotypes above 0.001. The model's output predicted ophthalmopathy at a median of about 6.5 months prior to onset.

Sequencing was performed on peripheral blood mononuclear cells (PBMCs), taken at new diagnosis, from a patient treated with antithyroid drugs. This rearrangement joins TRBV20-1 to TRBJ2-3; 9 nucleotides align to TRBD1. The TCR sequence derives from a woman aged 25 to 39 with Graves disease. The CDR3 protein is CSAPGQGWYTYTQYF. The CDR3 DNA reads as TGCAGTGCTCCCGGACAGGGGTGGTACACATATACGCAGTATTTT.